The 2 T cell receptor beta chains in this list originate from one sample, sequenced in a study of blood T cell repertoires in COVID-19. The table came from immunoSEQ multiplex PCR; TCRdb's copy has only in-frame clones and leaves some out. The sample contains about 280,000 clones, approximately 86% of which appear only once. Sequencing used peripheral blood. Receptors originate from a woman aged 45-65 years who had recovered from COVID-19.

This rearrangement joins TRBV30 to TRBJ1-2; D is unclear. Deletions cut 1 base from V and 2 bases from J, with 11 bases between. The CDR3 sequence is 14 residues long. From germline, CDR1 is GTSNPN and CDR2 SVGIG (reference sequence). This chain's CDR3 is CAWSGRITNYGYTF. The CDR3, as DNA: TGTGCCTGGAGTGGGAGGATAACAAACTATGGCTACACCTTC.

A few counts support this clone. The CDR3 nucleotides read TGTGCCAGCAGCTCGGGACTAGCGGGGGTCACCGGGGAGCTGTTTTTT. This codes for CASSSGLAGVTGELFF. The V gene is TRBV5-4, the J gene TRBJ2-2, with 14 bases that match TRBD2. Unmatched junction bases numbered 2, after V lost 3 bases and J lost 4 bases. Germline V gene data show CDR1 as SGHNT and CDR2 as YYREEE (reference sequence). The CDR3 contains 16 residues. The full variable domain, completed using reference TRBV5-4 and TRBJ2-2, is ETGVTQSPTHLIKTRGQQVTLRCSSQSGHNTVSWYQQALGQGPQFIFQYYREEENGRGNFPPRFSGLQFPNYSSELNVNALELDDSALYLCASSSGLAGVTGELFFGEGSRLTVL.